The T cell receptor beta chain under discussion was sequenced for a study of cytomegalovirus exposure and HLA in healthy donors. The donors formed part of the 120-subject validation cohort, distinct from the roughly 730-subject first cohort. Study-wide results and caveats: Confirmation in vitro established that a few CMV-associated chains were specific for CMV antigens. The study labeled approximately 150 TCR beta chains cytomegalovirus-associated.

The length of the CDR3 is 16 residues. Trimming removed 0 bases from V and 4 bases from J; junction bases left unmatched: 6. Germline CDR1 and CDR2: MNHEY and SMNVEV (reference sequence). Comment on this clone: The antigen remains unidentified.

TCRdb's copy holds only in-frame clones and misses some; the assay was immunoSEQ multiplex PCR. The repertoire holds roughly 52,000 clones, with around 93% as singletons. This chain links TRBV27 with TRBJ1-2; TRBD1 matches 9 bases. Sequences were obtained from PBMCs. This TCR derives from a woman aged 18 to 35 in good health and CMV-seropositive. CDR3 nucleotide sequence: TGTGCCAGCAGTTTATCGACAGGGGGGTATGGCTATGGCTACACCTTC. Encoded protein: CASSLSTGGYGYGYTF.